These T cell receptor beta chains were read from a single sample in a study of T cell changes during pregnancy in multiple sclerosis. Sequencing used immunoSEQ multiplex PCR; TCRdb keeps in-frame clones, though not all of them. The sample carries tens of thousands of clones, 93% recorded once. The sequencing used peripheral blood, collected in the third trimester of pregnancy. The receptors were gathered from a female donor in good health, enrolled as a control in a pregnancy study. CDR3s include the opening cysteine and the closing phenylalanine or tryptophan. D genes are given only for firm matches. Part of the rows lack a size; the others show once, few, many or a class for expanded clones.

v_gene	abundance	j_gene	d_gene	CDR3aa	CDR3nt
TRBV4-1	once	TRBJ2-1	TRBD2	CASSQGVLAGGRAYNEQFF	TGCGCCAGCAGCCAGGGAGTGCTAGCGGGAGGGCGTGCCTACAATGAGCAGTTCTTC
TRBV27	.	TRBJ2-1	TRBD2	CASSPGTSGPYNEQFF	TGTGCCAGCAGTCCTGGGACTAGCGGGCCGTACAATGAGCAGTTCTTC
TRBV19	.	TRBJ2-2	TRBD1	CASSTRDSWTGELFF	TGTGCCAGTAGTACAAGGGACAGTTGGACCGGGGAGCTGTTTTTT
TRBV7-2	once	TRBJ2-5	.	CASRQRDSQETQYF	TGTGCCAGCAGACAACGGGACTCCCAAGAGACCCAGTACTTC
TRBV2	.	TRBJ2-7	TRBD2	CASSLLAGGPKSF	TGTGCCAGCAGTCTACTAGCGGGAGGACCTAAGAGCTTC
TRBV25-1	.	TRBJ1-1	.	CASTPSTFF	TGTGCCAGCACCCCCAGTACTTTCTTT
TRBV7-9	.	TRBJ1-5	.	CASSLIFSGTENQPQHF	TGTGCCAGCAGCTTAATTTTCTCCGGAACAGAGAATCAGCCCCAGCATTTT
TRBV4-1	once	TRBJ2-3	.	CASSQIQGYTGTQYF	TGCGCCAGCAGCCAGATTCAGGGGTATACAGGTACGCAGTATTTT
TRBV18	.	TRBJ2-7	.	CASSLGEVYEQYF	TGTGCCAGCTCCCTCGGGGAAGTATACGAGCAGTACTTC
TRBV4-1	.	TRBJ1-5	.	CASSQDHGNQPQHF	TGCGCCAGCAGCCAAGACCACGGGAATCAGCCCCAGCATTTT
TRBV7-6	.	TRBJ2-7	.	CASSQRQLTYEQYF	TGTGCCAGCAGCCAAAGACAGCTAACCTACGAGCAGTACTTC
TRBV5-1	.	TRBJ2-7	.	CASSSQGPEQYF	TGCGCCAGCAGCTCCCAGGGTCCCGAGCAGTACTTC
TRBV5-4	.	TRBJ2-1	.	CASSLVGRGNYNEQFF	TGTGCCAGCAGCTTGGTTGGGAGGGGGAACTACAATGAGCAGTTCTTC
TRBV27	.	TRBJ1-4	TRBD1	CASSRQGSGEKLFF	TGTGCCAGCAGTAGACAGGGATCAGGTGAAAAACTGTTTTTT